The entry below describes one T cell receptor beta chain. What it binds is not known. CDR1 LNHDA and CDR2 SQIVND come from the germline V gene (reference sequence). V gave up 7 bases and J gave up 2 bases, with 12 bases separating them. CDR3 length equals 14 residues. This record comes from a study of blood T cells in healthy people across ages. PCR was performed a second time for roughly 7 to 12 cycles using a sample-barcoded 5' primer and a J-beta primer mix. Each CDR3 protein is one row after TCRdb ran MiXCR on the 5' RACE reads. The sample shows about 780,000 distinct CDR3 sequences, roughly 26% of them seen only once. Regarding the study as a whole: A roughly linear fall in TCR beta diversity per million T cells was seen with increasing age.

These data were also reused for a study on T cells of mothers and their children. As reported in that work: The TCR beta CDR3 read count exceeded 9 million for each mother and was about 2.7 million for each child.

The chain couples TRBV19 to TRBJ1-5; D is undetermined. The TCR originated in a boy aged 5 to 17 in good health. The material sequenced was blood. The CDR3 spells CASTKALGNQPQHF. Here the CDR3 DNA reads TGTGCCAGTACCAAGGCCCTCGGCAATCAGCCCCAGCATTTT.